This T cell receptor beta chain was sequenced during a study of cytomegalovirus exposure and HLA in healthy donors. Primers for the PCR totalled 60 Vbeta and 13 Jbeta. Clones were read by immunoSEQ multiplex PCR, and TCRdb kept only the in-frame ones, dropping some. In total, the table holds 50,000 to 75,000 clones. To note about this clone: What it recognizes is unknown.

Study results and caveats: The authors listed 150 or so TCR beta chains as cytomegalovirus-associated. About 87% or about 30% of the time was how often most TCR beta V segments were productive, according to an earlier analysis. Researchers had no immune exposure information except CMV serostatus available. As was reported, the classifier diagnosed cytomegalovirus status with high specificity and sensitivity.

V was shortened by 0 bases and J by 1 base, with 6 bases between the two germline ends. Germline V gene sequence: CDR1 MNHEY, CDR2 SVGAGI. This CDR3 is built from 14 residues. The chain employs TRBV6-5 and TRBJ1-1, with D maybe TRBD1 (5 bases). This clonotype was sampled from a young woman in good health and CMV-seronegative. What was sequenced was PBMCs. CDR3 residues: CASSYSTENTEAFF. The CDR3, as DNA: TGTGCCAGCAGTTACTCGACAGAGAACACTGAAGCTTTCTTT.